The 15 T cell receptor beta chains listed next were all sequenced from one sample in a study of blood T cell repertoires in COVID-19. Sequencing used immunoSEQ multiplex PCR; TCRdb keeps in-frame clones, though not all of them. Of fewer than 350,000 clones listed, about 89% are singletons. Specimen: peripheral blood. These receptors were collected from a man aged 40-55 years with acute or convalescent COVID-19.

The rearrangement joins TRBV5-4 to TRBJ1-1; TRBD1 aligns across 7 bases. Germline CDR1 reads SGHNT; CDR2 reads YYREEE (reference sequence). V lost 6 bases, J lost 3 bases, and 5 bases stayed unmatched. There are 13 residues in the CDR3. CDR3 protein: CASNQDRDTEAFF. The CDR3, as DNA: TGTGCCAGCAACCAAGACAGGGACACTGAAGCTTTCTTT.

CDR3 nucleotide sequence: TGTGCCAGCAGTTTTCAGGGGGTGGACACTGAAGCTTTCTTT. This gives the protein CASSFQGVDTEAFF. The chain links TRBV6-5 to TRBJ1-1; 7 bases align to TRBD1. V shed 4 bases and J 3 bases; nucleotides not matched to a gene: 5. The CDR3 runs to 14 residues. The V gene's germline CDR1 is MNHEY and CDR2 SVGAGI.

This chain links TRBV3-1 (or the pseudogene TRBV3-2) with TRBJ2-7; 7 bases match TRBD1. The CDR3 has 13 amino acids. The V segment lost 2 bases and the J segment 6 bases; nucleotides outside the gene matches: 4. Germline V CDR1 and CDR2: LGHDT, YNNKEL (reference sequence). CDR3 sequence reads: CASSQTGVLEQYF. The CDR3 DNA reads as TGTGCCAGCAGCCAAACAGGGGTCCTCGAGCAGTACTTC.

This chain joins TRBV5-1 and TRBJ2-2; D unclear. Looked up from germline, CDR1 is SGHRS and CDR2 is YFSETQ. V dropped 5 bases and J dropped 6 bases, with 14 bases sitting between them. The CDR3 has 14 residues. The CDR3 bases are TGCGCCAGCAGACCCAGGATGCTGGCCGGGGAGCTGTTTTTT. Translated, it gives CASRPRMLAGELFF.

The chain couples TRBV30 to TRBJ2-1; possible D gene TRBD2, 7 bases. V shed 4 bases and J shed 7 bases, with 17 bases lying between them. Germline CDR1 is GTSNPN and CDR2 is SVGIG (reference sequence). This CDR3 contains 14 residues. DNA for the CDR3: TGTGCCTGGAACCTGAGGGGGGGGTCGAATGAGCAGTTCTTC. Amino acid sequence: CAWNLRGGSNEQFF.

The chain couples TRBV6-5 to TRBJ2-1; TRBD1 aligns across 7 bases. The CDR3 spans 13 residues. CDR1 MNHEY and CDR2 SVGAGI come from the germline V gene. Losses at the gene ends were 6 bases for V and 6 bases for J; bases not matched to a gene: 5. The CDR3 here is CASSSGGSNEQFF. The CDR3 bases are TGTGCCAGCAGCTCAGGGGGATCCAATGAGCAGTTCTTC.

This chain connects TRBV30 to TRBJ1-1; no reliable D call. CDR3 length equals 13 residues. Germline V gene lookup returns CDR1 GTSNPN and CDR2 SVGIG (reference sequence). The ends were cut back, 4 bases at V and 2 bases at J, with 11 bases in the middle. The CDR3: CAWIIASNTEAFF. DNA of the CDR3: TGTGCCTGGATAATAGCAAGCAACACTGAAGCTTTCTTT.

This chain connects TRBV15 to TRBJ1-6; the D gene is possibly TRBD1 (6 bases). Germline V gene sequence: CDR1 LNHNV, CDR2 YYDKDF (reference sequence). The CDR3 has 14 residues. V was trimmed by 7 bases and J by 8 bases, leaving 15 bases between them. In DNA, the CDR3 is TGTGCCACCAACAGTCTGGACAGTGATTCACCCCTCCACTTT. Its protein product is CATNSLDSDSPLHF. The full variable domain, in which reference TRBV15 and TRBJ1-6 provide the parts outside the CDR3, is DAMVIQNPRYQVTQFGKPVTLSCSQTLNHNVMYWYQQKSSQAPKLLFHYYDKDFNNEADTPDNFQSRRPNTSFCFLDIRSPGLGDTAMYLCATNSLDSDSPLHFGNGTRLTVT.

The chain uses TRBV5-3 and TRBJ2-7; maybe TRBD1 (6 bases). TRBV5-3 qualifies as an ORF whose function is uncertain. V was cut by 3 bases and J by 5 bases, with 21 bases left in between. The CDR3 has 16 amino acids. The DNA for the CDR3 is TGTGCCAGAAGCTCCAGTGACCGGGACACTTGGAACGAGCAGTACTTC. Translated, it gives CARSSSDRDTWNEQYF.

The chain has TRBV11-1 and TRBJ2-7, with D maybe TRBD1 (6 bases). Germline V gene data show CDR1 as SGHAT and CDR2 as FQDESV (reference sequence). V was shortened by 3 bases and J by 4 bases, with 7 bases between the two germline ends. This CDR3 contains 12 residues. CDR3 nucleotide sequence: TGTGCCAGCAGCTTGGACAGATACGAGCAGTACTTC. It encodes CASSLDRYEQYF.

The chain couples TRBV9 to TRBJ2-1, with 10 bases aligning to TRBD2. With 0 bases clipped from V and 7 bases from J, the junction kept 7 bases outside the gene matches. The CDR3 has 16 residues. The V gene's germline CDR1 is SGDLS and CDR2 YYNGEE. For the CDR3, the DNA is TGTGCCAGCAGCGTAGCAATAAGCGGGGGGGTGAATGAGCAGTTCTTC. Translation: CASSVAISGGVNEQFF. Looking up the rest from reference TRBV9 and TRBJ2-1 gives the full variable domain: DSGVTQTPKHLITATGQRVTLRCSPRSGDLSVYWYQQSLDQGLQFLIQYYNGEERAKGNILERFSAQQFPDLHSELNLSSLELGDSALYFCASSVAISGGVNEQFFGPGTRLTVL.

This chain connects TRBV3-1 (or the pseudogene TRBV3-2) to TRBJ1-5; TRBD1 is a possible D gene (5 bases). The V end lost 1 base, the J end lost 4 bases, and 14 bases lay between the germline ends. This CDR3 region has 16 residues. Germline V gives CDR1 LGHDT, CDR2 YNNKEL (reference sequence). Here the CDR3 DNA reads TGTGCCAGCAGCCAAGGAAGTCGACAGAATAATCAGCCCCAGCATTTT. It specifies CASSQGSRQNNQPQHF.

The chain employs TRBV14 and TRBJ1-2, with a possible D match to TRBD1 (5 bases). Germline V gives CDR1 SGHDN, CDR2 FVKESK. CDR3 length: 13 residues. Trimming removed 2 bases from V and 4 bases from J, with 8 bases in between. CDR3 protein: CASSQQGLYGYTF. CDR3 DNA sequence: TGTGCCAGCAGCCAACAGGGTCTCTATGGCTACACCTTC.

Comments on this clone: Germline and junction disagree at one end, which may indicate a read error. As DNA, the CDR3 is TGTGCCAGCAGTGAATACCGGGAGCCCAGCATTTTT. Translation gives CASSEYREPSIF. The chain couples TRBV6-1 to TRBJ1-5; no clear D gene. This CDR3 region has 12 residues. Germline CDR1 reads MNHNS; CDR2 reads SASEGT.

This clone was observed a handful of times. The V gene is TRBV14, the J gene TRBJ2-2, with 8 bases aligning to TRBD2. Germline V gives CDR1 SGHDN, CDR2 FVKESK. The junction had 16 bases not matched to a gene; V was cut back by 4 bases and J by 0 bases. The CDR3 is 20 residues long. The CDR3 DNA is TGTGCCAGCAGCCCGTTATGGCTAGCGGGCCCGTTCGCGAACACCGGGGAGCTGTTTTTT. Encoded protein: CASSPLWLAGPFANTGELFF.